A selection of T cell receptor beta chains follows, all from one sample in a study of shared clonotypes between healthy human individuals. The data were produced by immunoSEQ multiplex PCR, yet TCRdb's version contains in-frame clones alone and is incomplete. Seen here are hundreds of thousands of clones, almost 97% observed once, and the top ten hold approximately 0.062%. The sample consisted of naive CD4+ T cells sorted from blood. Receptor source: a woman aged 25 to 39 in good health. Each CDR3 is given without its conserved first and last residue.

v_call,cdr3_aa
TRBV18,ASSPRGQGSSGNTIY
TRBV13,ASSSAGGYEQY
TRBV11-2,ASSLIRERTGELF
TRBV29-1,SVGEKDRGRKVGTQY
TRBV18,ASSPFTGRSGNTIY
TRBV28,ASSLIYKYNEQF
TRBV2,ASSAAAFYSNQPQH
TRBV5-1,ASSFEARPYGYT
TRBV14,ASSQLLDGEQY
TRBV6-1,ASDTTGLDNEKLF
TRBV27,ASSSYRGTGSYEQY
TRBV6-6,ASSYGGGRGYEQY
TRBV18,ASSPRQEANIQY
TRBV7-2,ASSPRTGNTEAF
TRBV18,ASSGGMGTAYGYT
TRBV11-3,ASSLYGASGSGGEQF
TRBV28,ASSRPGLASHNEQF
TRBV7-8,ASSLVGTSGGGEQY
TRBV6-5,ASSYSRSSSYNEQF
TRBV25-1,ASGVAGVARNEQF
TRBV28,ASSYRVANQPQH
TRBV28,ASRTGTGDEKLF
TRBV27,ASSSRGEQY
TRBV19,ASSMSPRETQY
TRBV7-9,ASSSGAGVGYEQY
TRBV11-2,ASSLGVSEAF
TRBV2,ASSEIIVGNTIY
TRBV6-5,ASSFTRPRTGKLF
TRBV29-1,SVEEVQTDTQY
TRBV5-1,ASSKETGTAINEKLF
TRBV11-2,ASSLISVRDTQY
TRBV19,ASSMSRGQYEQY
TRBV7-9,ASSLIWGCEAF
TRBV5-1,ASSLAGFWRGNRQETQY
TRBV11-2,ASTYRQGRSTDTQY
TRBV4-1,ASSQELNTEAF
TRBV11-1,ASSLGGREWKYEQY
TRBV6-5,ASSYSGARNENEQF
TRBV28,ASGSGDAMNTEAF